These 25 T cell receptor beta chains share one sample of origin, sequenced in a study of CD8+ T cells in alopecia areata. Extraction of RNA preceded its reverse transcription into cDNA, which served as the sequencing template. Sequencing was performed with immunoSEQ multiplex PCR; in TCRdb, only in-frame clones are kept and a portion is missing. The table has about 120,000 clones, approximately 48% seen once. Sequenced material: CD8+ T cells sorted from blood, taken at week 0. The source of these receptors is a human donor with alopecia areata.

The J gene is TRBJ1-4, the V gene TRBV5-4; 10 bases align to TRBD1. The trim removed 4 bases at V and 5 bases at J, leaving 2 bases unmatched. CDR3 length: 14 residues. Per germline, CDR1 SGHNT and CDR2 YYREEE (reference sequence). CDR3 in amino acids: CASSKDRGNEKLFF. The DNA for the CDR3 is TGTGCCAGCAGCAAGGACAGGGGGAATGAAAAACTGTTTTTT.

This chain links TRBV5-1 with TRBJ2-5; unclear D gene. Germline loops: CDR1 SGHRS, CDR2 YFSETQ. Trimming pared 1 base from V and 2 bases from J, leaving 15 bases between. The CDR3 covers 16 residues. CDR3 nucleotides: TGCGCCAGCAGCTTGAGTGTCGCTCTCTATCAAGAGACCCAGTACTTC. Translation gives CASSLSVALYQETQYF.

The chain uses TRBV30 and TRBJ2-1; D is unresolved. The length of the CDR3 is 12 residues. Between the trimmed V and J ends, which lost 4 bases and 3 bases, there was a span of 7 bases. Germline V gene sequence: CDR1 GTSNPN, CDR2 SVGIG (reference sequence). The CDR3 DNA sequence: TGTGCCTGGATCTCCAGCTACAATGAGCAGTTCTTC. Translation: CAWISSYNEQFF.

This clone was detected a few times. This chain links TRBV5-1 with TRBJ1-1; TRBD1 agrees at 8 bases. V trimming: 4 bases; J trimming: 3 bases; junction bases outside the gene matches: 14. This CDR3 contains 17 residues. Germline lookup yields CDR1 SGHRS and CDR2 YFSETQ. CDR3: CASSETQGAEEDTEAFF. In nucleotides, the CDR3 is TGCGCCAGCAGCGAAACGCAGGGGGCGGAGGAGGACACTGAAGCTTTCTTT.

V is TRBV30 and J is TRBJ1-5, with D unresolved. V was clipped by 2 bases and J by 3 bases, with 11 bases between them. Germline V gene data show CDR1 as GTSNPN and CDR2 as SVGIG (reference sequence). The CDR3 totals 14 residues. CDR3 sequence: CAWSPLLSNQPQHF. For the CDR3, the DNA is TGTGCCTGGAGTCCGCTTCTATCCAATCAGCCCCAGCATTTT.

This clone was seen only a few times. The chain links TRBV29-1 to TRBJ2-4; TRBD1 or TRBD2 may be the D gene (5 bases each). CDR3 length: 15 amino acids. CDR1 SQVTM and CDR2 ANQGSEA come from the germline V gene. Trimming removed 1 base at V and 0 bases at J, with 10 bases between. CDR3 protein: CSVEGDAGAKNIQYF. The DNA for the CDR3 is TGCAGCGTTGAAGGGGACGCCGGAGCCAAAAACATTCAGTACTTC.

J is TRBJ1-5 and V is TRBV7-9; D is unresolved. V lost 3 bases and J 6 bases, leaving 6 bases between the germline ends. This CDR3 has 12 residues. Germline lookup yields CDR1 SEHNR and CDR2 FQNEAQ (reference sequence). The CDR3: CASSFRSQPQHF. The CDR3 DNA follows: TGTGCCAGCAGCTTTCGCAGTCAGCCCCAGCATTTT.

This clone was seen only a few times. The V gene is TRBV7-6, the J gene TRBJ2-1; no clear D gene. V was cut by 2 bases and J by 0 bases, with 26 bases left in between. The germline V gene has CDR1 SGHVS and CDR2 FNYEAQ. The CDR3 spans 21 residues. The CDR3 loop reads CASSLTLQSLSQTNSYNEQFF. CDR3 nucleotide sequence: TGTGCCAGCAGCTTAACTCTTCAGTCATTGTCCCAAACTAACTCCTACAATGAGCAGTTCTTC.

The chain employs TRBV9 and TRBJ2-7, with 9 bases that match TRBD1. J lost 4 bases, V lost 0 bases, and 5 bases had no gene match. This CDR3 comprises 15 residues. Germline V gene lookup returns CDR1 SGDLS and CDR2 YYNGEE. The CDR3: CASSVEGQGSYEQYF. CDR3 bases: TGTGCCAGCAGCGTAGAGGGACAGGGTTCGTACGAGCAGTACTTC.

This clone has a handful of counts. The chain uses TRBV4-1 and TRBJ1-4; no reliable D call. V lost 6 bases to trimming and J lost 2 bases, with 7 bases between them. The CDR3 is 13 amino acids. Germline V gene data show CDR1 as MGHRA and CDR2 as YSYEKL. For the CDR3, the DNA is TGCGCCAGCAGTTGGTTGACTAATGAAAAACTGTTTTTT. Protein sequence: CASSWLTNEKLFF.

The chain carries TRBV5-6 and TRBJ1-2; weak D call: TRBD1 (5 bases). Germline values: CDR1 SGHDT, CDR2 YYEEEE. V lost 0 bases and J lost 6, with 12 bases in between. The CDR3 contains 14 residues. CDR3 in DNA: TGTGCCAGCAGCTTGGGCCAGGGCAGGAATGGCTACACCTTC. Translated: CASSLGQGRNGYTF.

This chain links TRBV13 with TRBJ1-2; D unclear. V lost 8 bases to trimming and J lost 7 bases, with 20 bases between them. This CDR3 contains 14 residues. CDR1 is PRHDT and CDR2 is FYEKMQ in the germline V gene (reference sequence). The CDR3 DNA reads TGTGCCAGCGATTCCGGACCGGAGCTGTTTGGCTACACCTTC. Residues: CASDSGPELFGYTF.

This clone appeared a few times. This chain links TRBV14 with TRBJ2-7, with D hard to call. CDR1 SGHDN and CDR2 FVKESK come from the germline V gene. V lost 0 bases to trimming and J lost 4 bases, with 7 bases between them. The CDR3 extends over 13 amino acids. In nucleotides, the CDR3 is TGTGCCAGCAGCCAAGATTACGGGTACGAGCAGTACTTC. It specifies CASSQDYGYEQYF.

The CDR3 DNA is TGTGCCAGCACGCAGGGGTCTGGGGCCAACGTCCTGACTTTC. This codes for CASTQGSGANVLTF. The chain uses TRBV9 and TRBJ2-6; weak D call: TRBD1 (6 bases). The germline V and J ends were trimmed by 6 bases and 1 base, with 8 bases remaining between them. CDR3 length: 14 residues. CDR1 and CDR2 from the germline V gene are SGDLS and YYNGEE.

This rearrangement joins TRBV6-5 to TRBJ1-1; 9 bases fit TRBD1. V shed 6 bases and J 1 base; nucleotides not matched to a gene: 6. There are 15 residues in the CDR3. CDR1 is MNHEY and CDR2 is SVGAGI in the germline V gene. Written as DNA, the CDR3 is TGTGCCAGCAGCCGATACAGGGGGCAGAACACTGAAGCTTTCTTT. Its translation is CASSRYRGQNTEAFF.

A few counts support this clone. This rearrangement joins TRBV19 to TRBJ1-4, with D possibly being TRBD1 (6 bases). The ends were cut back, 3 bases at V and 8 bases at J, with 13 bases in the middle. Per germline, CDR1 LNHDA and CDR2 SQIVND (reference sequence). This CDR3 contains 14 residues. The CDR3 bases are TGTGCCAGTAGTATCCAGGGGTTTGGAGAAAAACTGTTTTTT. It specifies CASSIQGFGEKLFF.

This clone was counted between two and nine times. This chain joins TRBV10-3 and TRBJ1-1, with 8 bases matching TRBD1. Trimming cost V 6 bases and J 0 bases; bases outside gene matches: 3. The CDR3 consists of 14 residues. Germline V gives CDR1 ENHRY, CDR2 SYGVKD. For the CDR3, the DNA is TGTGCCATCAGCGGACAGGGATTGAACACTGAAGCTTTCTTT. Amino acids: CAISGQGLNTEAFF.

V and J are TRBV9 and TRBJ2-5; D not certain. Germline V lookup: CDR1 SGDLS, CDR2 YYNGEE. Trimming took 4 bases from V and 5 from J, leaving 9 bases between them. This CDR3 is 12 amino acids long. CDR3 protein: CASSREEETQYF. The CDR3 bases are TGTGCCAGCAGCAGGGAAGAGGAGACCCAGTACTTC.

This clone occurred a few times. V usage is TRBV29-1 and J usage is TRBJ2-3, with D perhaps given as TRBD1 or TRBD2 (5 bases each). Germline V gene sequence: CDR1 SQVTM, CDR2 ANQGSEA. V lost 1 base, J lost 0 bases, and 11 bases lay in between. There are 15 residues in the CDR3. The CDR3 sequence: CSVEAGTQSTDTQYF. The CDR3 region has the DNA TGCAGCGTTGAAGCCGGGACCCAGAGCACAGATACGCAGTATTTT.

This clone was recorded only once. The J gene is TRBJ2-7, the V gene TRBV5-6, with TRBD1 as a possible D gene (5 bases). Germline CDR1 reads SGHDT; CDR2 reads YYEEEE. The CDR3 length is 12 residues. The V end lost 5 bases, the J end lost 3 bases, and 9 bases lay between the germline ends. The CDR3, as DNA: TGTGCCAGCAGGGCTGACAGCTACGAGCAGTACTTC. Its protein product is CASRADSYEQYF.

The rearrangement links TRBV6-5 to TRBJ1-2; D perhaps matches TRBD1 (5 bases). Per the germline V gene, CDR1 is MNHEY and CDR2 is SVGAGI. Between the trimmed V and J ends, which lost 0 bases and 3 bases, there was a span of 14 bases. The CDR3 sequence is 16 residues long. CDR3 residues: CASSYSGREADYGYTF. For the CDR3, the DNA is TGTGCCAGCAGTTACTCAGGCAGGGAGGCTGACTATGGCTACACCTTC.

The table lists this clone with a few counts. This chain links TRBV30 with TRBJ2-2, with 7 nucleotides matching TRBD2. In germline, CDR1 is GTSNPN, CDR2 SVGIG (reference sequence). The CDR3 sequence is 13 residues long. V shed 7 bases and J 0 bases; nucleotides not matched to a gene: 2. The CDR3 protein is CASGGANTGELFF. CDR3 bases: TGTGCCTCGGGGGGAGCGAACACCGGGGAGCTGTTTTTT.

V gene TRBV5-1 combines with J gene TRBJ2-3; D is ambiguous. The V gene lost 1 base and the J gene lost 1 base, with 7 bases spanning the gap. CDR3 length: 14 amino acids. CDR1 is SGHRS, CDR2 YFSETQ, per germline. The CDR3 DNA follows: TGCGCCAGCAGCTTGATAGGACGCACAGATACGCAGTATTTT. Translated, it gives CASSLIGRTDTQYF.

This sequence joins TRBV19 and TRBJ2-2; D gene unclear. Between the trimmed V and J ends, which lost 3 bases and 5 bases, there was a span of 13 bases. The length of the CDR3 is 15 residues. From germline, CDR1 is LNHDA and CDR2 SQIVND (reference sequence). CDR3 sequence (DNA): TGTGCCAGTAGTATGAGTGCCGGAGCGACCGGGGAGCTGTTTTTT. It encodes CASSMSAGATGELFF.

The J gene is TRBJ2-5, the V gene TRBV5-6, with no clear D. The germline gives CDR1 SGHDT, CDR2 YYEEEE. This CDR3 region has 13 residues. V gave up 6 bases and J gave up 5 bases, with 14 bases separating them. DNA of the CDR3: TGTGCCAGCACGAACACGGGCGAGGAGACCCAGTACTTC. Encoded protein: CASTNTGEETQYF.